One sample yielded the 13 T cell receptor beta chains listed below, sequenced in a study of beta chain features in type 1 diabetes. Study-level findings and limits: Among all four CD4+ subsets, Type 1 diabetes patients had TCRB CDR3s that were moderately but significantly shorter.

What these receptors recognize is not known. cDNA synthesis used the whole RNA isolate, giving expressed TCRB sequences. Sequencing was performed with immunoSEQ multiplex PCR; in TCRdb, only in-frame clones are kept and a portion is missing. This table holds a few hundred thousand clones, roughly 25% found once. Source material: naive CD4+ T cells from blood. The receptors come from a woman in her 30s with type 1 diabetes.

The chain combines TRBV4-1 with TRBJ2-7, with TRBD2 as a possible D gene (6 bases). The CDR3 consists of 13 residues. CDR1 and CDR2 from the germline V gene are MGHRA and YSYEKL. Trimming removed 1 base at V and 6 bases at J, with 10 bases between. The CDR3 coding sequence is TGCGCCAGCAGCCAAGGAGCGGGTCGCGAGCAGTACTTC. Its protein is CASSQGAGREQYF.

This rearrangement joins TRBV30 to TRBJ2-1; 13 positions match TRBD2. V shed 7 bases and J 1 base; nucleotides not matched to a gene: 10. Germline V CDR1 and CDR2: GTSNPN, SVGIG (reference sequence). The CDR3 loop spans 17 amino acids. CDR3 sequence (DNA): TGTGCCTTCTTGACTAGCGGGAGGCCCTTATCCTACAATGAGCAGTTCTTC. This encodes CAFLTSGRPLSYNEQFF.

This clone showed up just a few times. The chain links TRBV9 to TRBJ2-2; possibly TRBD1 for D (6 bases). V was cut by 0 bases and J by 4 bases, with 10 bases left in between. CDR1 is SGDLS and CDR2 is YYNGEE in the germline V gene. The CDR3 totals 15 residues. CDR3 protein: CASSVEGTITGELFF. The CDR3 DNA reads as TGTGCCAGCAGCGTAGAAGGGACAATCACCGGGGAGCTGTTTTTT.

The chain couples TRBV5-4 to TRBJ2-7; 7 bases agree with TRBD1. J lost 2 bases, V lost 4 bases, and 9 bases had no gene match. Germline CDR1 is SGHNT and CDR2 is YYREEE (reference sequence). The CDR3 is made up of 15 amino acids. The CDR3 nucleotides read TGTGCCAGCAGCCCGCGTGAGAGGGGGCCCTACGAGCAGTACTTC. Its protein is CASSPRERGPYEQYF.

This clone was found a few times. V is TRBV5-4 and J is TRBJ1-1; D is unresolved. V was pared by 3 bases and J by 3 bases, with 15 bases between. The CDR3 has 15 amino acids. The germline V gene has CDR1 SGHNT and CDR2 YYREEE (reference sequence). CDR3 in DNA: TGTGCCAGCAGCTCTCCTACCGGGTCGGACACTGAAGCTTTCTTT. Translation: CASSSPTGSDTEAFF. Drawing the rest from reference TRBV5-4 and TRBJ1-1, the complete variable domain is ETGVTQSPTHLIKTRGQQVTLRCSSQSGHNTVSWYQQALGQGPQFIFQYYREEENGRGNFPPRFSGLQFPNYSSELNVNALELDDSALYLCASSSPTGSDTEAFFGQGTRLTVV.

The CDR3 bases are TGTGCCAGCAGCGTCACGGGAGGACCCTACGAGCAGTACTTC. Translated: CASSVTGGPYEQYF. The chain combines TRBV7-3 with TRBJ2-7; 7 bases fit TRBD2. V lost 5 bases and J lost 2; bases outside the gene matches: 6. CDR1 is SGHTA and CDR2 is FQGTGA in the germline V gene. This CDR3 region has 14 residues.

Turning to this clone: Other nucleotide sequences in the sample specify the same CDR3. The V call is TRBV7-9, the J call TRBJ2-2; D uncertain. This CDR3 comprises 13 residues. Trimming took off 1 base at V and 6 bases at J, with 6 bases between the two ends. Germline V gene data show CDR1 as SEHNR and CDR2 as FQNEAQ (reference sequence). This CDR3 reads CASSLGLAGELFF. CDR3 nucleotide sequence: TGTGCCAGCAGCTTAGGGCTAGCCGGGGAGCTGTTTTTT.

Points on this clone: The junction shows a germline mismatch at one end, possibly a read error. This chain links TRBV6-5 with TRBJ1-2, with D possibly TRBD1 on 6 matching bases. Germline V lookup: CDR1 MNHEY, CDR2 SVGAGI. The CDR3 has 12 amino acids. The CDR3 nucleotides are TGTGCCAGCAGTTACTCCACGGGACACCAAAACTTC. As protein: CASSYSTGHQNF.

This clone showed up just a few times. The chain recombines TRBV28 with TRBJ2-7; tentatively, D is TRBD1 (6 bases). CDR1 MDHEN and CDR2 SYDVKM come from the germline V gene. The CDR3 has 13 residues. Between the trimmed V and J ends, which lost 5 bases and 2 bases, there was a span of 10 bases. The DNA for the CDR3 is TGTGCCAGCAGTATTACAGGGACCTACGAGCAGTACTTC. Translating it yields CASSITGTYEQYF.

The chain couples TRBV18 to TRBJ2-2; D gene ambiguous. The CDR3 is 15 residues long. The V gene's germline CDR1 is KGHSH and CDR2 LQKENI. The V end lost 1 base, the J end lost 4 bases, and 10 bases lay between the germline ends. The CDR3 loop reads CASSPRAATTGELFF. The DNA for the CDR3 is TGTGCCAGCTCACCACGGGCAGCAACCACCGGGGAGCTGTTTTTT.

V is TRBV29-1 and J is TRBJ1-2, with D unresolved. There are 12 residues in the CDR3. V was clipped by 7 bases and J by 6 bases, with 15 bases between them. CDR1 is SQVTM, CDR2 ANQGSEA, per germline. The CDR3 here is CSALEGVDGYTF. CDR3 DNA: TGCAGCGCTTTGGAGGGTGTGGATGGCTACACCTTC.

The genes are TRBV6-4 and TRBJ1-1; TRBD1 might be the D (5 bases). The CDR3 covers 13 residues. Trimming removed 2 bases from V and 4 bases from J, with 8 bases in between. Looked up from germline, CDR1 is MRHNA and CDR2 is SNTAGT. CDR3 region: CASSDGRGTEAFF. The CDR3 DNA is TGTGCCAGCAGTGACGGTAGGGGCACTGAAGCTTTCTTT.

This clone has just a few counts. The J gene is TRBJ2-1, the V gene TRBV5-6, with no clear D. This CDR3 is 13 amino acids long. The germline V gene encodes CDR1 SGHDT and CDR2 YYEEEE. The V end lost 6 bases, the J end lost 8 bases, and 15 bases lay between the germline ends. The CDR3: CASTIDFRDEQFF. The CDR3 region has the DNA TGTGCCAGCACCATCGACTTTCGCGATGAGCAGTTCTTC.